Listed here are 32 T cell receptor beta chains from one sample, sequenced in a study of identical twins (TCRdb year 2016). Libraries were constructed by 5' RACE. TCRdb records Illumina HiSeq 2000 as the sequencer. Using fastp trimming at Q25 and MiXCR clonotype assembly, TCRdb reanalyzed the public sequencing data and kept in-frame beta chains. Every entry covers one CDR3 protein and lists the most common genes and DNA from its rows. The sample yields around 370,000 distinct CDR3 sequences; approximately 8.7% were counted once. The top ten clones comprise around 8.6% of the sample. The sequencing input was naive T cells sorted from blood. The label giving this sample's cell subset or site can be read as: cells isolated with a human naive T-cell isolation kit. The origin of the receptors is a woman between 45 and 60 years old in good health.

This clonotype was picked up many times. V and J are TRBV5-1 and TRBJ2-3, with 14 bases identical to TRBD2. Germline V gene sequence: CDR1 SGHRS, CDR2 YFSETQ. The V segment lost 5 bases and the J segment 2 bases; nucleotides outside the gene matches: 7. CDR3 size: 17 residues. CDR3 sequence reads: CASSLPGLAGATDTQYF. The CDR3 DNA follows: TGCGCCAGCAGTCTCCCGGGACTAGCGGGAGCCACAGATACGCAGTATTTT. Supplemented by reference TRBV5-1 and TRBJ2-3, the full variable domain reads KAGVTQTPRYLIKTRGQQVTLSCSPISGHRSVSWYQQTPGQGLQFLFEYFSETQRNKGNFPGRFSGRQFSNSRSEMNVSTLELGDSALYLCASSLPGLAGATDTQYFGPGTRLTVL.

This clonotype was detected ten times or more. This chain uses TRBV12-3 or TRBV12-4 with TRBJ1-1; possibly TRBD1 for D (5 bases). The CDR3 covers 12 residues. V was shortened by 11 bases and J by 6 bases, with 16 bases between the two germline ends. The CDR3 DNA sequence: TGTGCCGTAACCTGGGCGGGGGCTGAAGCTTTCTTT. It yields the protein CAVTWAGAEAFF.

This clonotype was counted only a few times. The V and J genes are TRBV19 and TRBJ2-5, with 8 bases matching TRBD1. Trimming removed 2 bases from V and 2 bases from J; junction bases left unmatched: 4. The CDR3 totals 15 residues. The germline V gene has CDR1 LNHDA and CDR2 SQIVND (reference sequence). This chain's CDR3 is CASSIFGDRQETQYF. CDR3 bases: TGTGCCAGTAGTATATTCGGGGACAGGCAAGAGACCCAGTACTTC. Filled out from reference TRBV19 and TRBJ2-5, the complete variable domain reads DGGITQSPKYLFRKEGQNVTLSCEQNLNHDAMYWYRQDPGQGLRLIYYSQIVNDFQKGDIAEGYSVSREKKESFPLTVTSAQKNPTAFYLCASSIFGDRQETQYFGPGTRLLVL.

The chain combines TRBV7-2 with TRBJ2-1; no clear D gene. V was trimmed by 5 bases and J by 8 bases, leaving 16 bases between them. The CDR3 has 14 amino acids. Germline V gene lookup returns CDR1 SGHTA and CDR2 FQGNSA. The CDR3 coding sequence is TGTGCCAGCAGCCCTTTAGGCTACATGGATGAGCAGTTCTTC. Protein: CASSPLGYMDEQFF. The whole variable domain, remainder taken from reference TRBV7-2 and TRBJ2-1, is GAGVSQSPSNKVTEKGKDVELRCDPISGHTALYWYRQSLGQGLEFLIYFQGNSAPDKSGLPSDRFSAERTGGSVSTLTIQRTQQEDSAVYLCASSPLGYMDEQFFGPGTRLTVL.

This rearrangement joins TRBV21-1 to TRBJ2-2; the D call of TRBD2 is as the table states it, not checked on the DNA. TRBV21-1 constitutes a pseudogene. This CDR3 has 16 amino acids. The CDR3 nucleotides read TGTGCCAGCAGCAAAGGGGATAGCGTTGACACCGGGGAGCTGTTTTTT. Amino acids: CASSKGDSVDTGELFF.

Many counts were recorded for this clonotype. This rearrangement joins TRBV20-1 to TRBJ1-2; 7 bases are shared with TRBD1. The CDR3 length is 15 residues. The germline gives CDR1 DFQATT, CDR2 SNEGSKA (reference sequence). Trimming cost V 4 bases and J 5 bases; bases outside gene matches: 13. CDR3 nucleotides: TGCAGTGCTACCTCGGATAGGGGGCCTCTATATGGCTACACCTTC. Translating it yields CSATSDRGPLYGYTF.

The table lists this clonotype with a few counts. V gene TRBV20-1 combines with J gene TRBJ2-5; D is ambiguous. V lost 5 bases to trimming and J lost 1 base, with 17 bases between them. The germline gives CDR1 DFQATT, CDR2 SNEGSKA (reference sequence). The CDR3 runs to 15 residues. CDR3 loop: CSADWAKSFQETQYF. In DNA, the CDR3 is TGCAGTGCTGATTGGGCCAAATCTTTCCAAGAGACCCAGTACTTC.

This sequence joins TRBV5-1 and TRBJ2-2; TRBD2 aligns across 13 bases. CDR3 size: 16 residues. V dropped 4 bases and J dropped 4; count of bases not matched to a gene: 4. The germline V gene encodes CDR1 SGHRS and CDR2 YFSETQ. For the CDR3, the DNA is TGCGCCAGCAGCACGACTAGCGGGAGGTCCACCGGGGAGCTGTTTTTT. This sequence encodes CASSTTSGRSTGELFF.

This clonotype came up many times. The rearrangement joins TRBV20-1 to TRBJ2-7, with D perhaps matching TRBD2 (5 bases). The V gene lost 0 bases and the J gene lost 2 bases, with 11 bases spanning the gap. Germline loops: CDR1 DFQATT, CDR2 SNEGSKA (reference sequence). The CDR3 extends over 14 amino acids. The CDR3 DNA is TGCAGTGCTAGAGATGGGAGACGGACCTACGAGCAGTACTTC. Its translation: CSARDGRRTYEQYF.

V gene TRBV5-1 combines with J gene TRBJ2-1, with 7 bases lining up with TRBD1. CDR1 and CDR2 from the germline V gene are SGHRS and YFSETQ. There are 14 residues in the CDR3. The J segment lost 8 bases and the V segment lost 6 bases, leaving 11 bases of the junction unmatched. The CDR3 sequence is CASTVAGGRYEQFF. The CDR3 DNA reads TGCGCCAGCACGGTGGCAGGGGGTAGGTATGAGCAGTTCTTC. The full variable domain, rest sourced from reference TRBV5-1 and TRBJ2-1, is KAGVTQTPRYLIKTRGQQVTLSCSPISGHRSVSWYQQTPGQGLQFLFEYFSETQRNKGNFPGRFSGRQFSNSRSEMNVSTLELGDSALYLCASTVAGGRYEQFFGPGTRLTVL.

This clonotype was seen many times. V usage is TRBV20-1 and J usage is TRBJ2-1; unclear D gene. The CDR3 is 13 residues long. V was clipped by 0 bases and J by 8 bases, with 11 bases between them. Germline CDR1 and CDR2: DFQATT and SNEGSKA (reference sequence). The CDR3 region is CSARELLSHEQFF. The CDR3 bases are TGCAGTGCTAGAGAACTCCTGTCCCATGAGCAGTTCTTC.

This clonotype has only a few counts. The rearrangement uses TRBV20-1 and TRBJ2-5, with TRBD2 as a possible D gene (5 bases). From germline, CDR1 is DFQATT and CDR2 SNEGSKA (reference sequence). The CDR3 spans 15 residues. Trimming left V 0 bases short and J 7 bases short, with 18 bases between. CDR3 region: CSARESAGALGTQYF. CDR3 DNA: TGCAGTGCTAGAGAAAGTGCGGGTGCCCTCGGGACCCAGTACTTC.

This clonotype was counted many times. The chain's CDR3 is CASSIGTGGGEKLFF. CDR3 coding DNA: TGTGCCAGCAGTATCGGGACAGGGGGTGGGGAAAAACTGTTTTTT. The V and J genes are TRBV6-5 and TRBJ1-4; TRBD1 matches at 11 bases. Germline CDR1 reads MNHEY; CDR2 reads SVGAGI. CDR3 length equals 15 residues. The trim removed 5 bases at V and 8 bases at J, leaving 7 bases unmatched.

This clonotype was seen a few times. The genes are TRBV20-1 and TRBJ1-5; D perhaps matches TRBD1 (5 bases). Between the trimmed V and J ends, which lost 1 base and 7 bases, there was a span of 23 bases. The germline CDR1 and CDR2 sequences are DFQATT and SNEGSKA (reference sequence). This CDR3 contains 17 residues. The CDR3 DNA reads TGCAGTGCTAGAGCCTGGGACGGAGCTACTTTAGGACAGCCCCAGCATTTT. Translating it yields CSARAWDGATLGQPQHF.

This chain links TRBV19 with TRBJ2-7; 12 bases are a match to TRBD1. With V trimmed by 4 bases and J by 7 bases, 8 bases remained unmatched. The CDR3 runs 15 residues. The germline gives CDR1 LNHDA, CDR2 SQIVND (reference sequence). The CDR3 nucleotides are TGTGCCAGTAGTAGCCCCGGGACAGGGGGCGGGGAGCAGTACTTC. It specifies CASSSPGTGGGEQYF.

This clonotype was detected a few times. The rearrangement links TRBV5-4 to TRBJ1-2, with 8 bases fitting TRBD1. Germline assignment: CDR1 SGHNT and CDR2 YYREEE (reference sequence). The CDR3 runs 15 residues. V shed 2 bases, J shed 1 base, and the junction held 4 bases outside the gene matches. This CDR3 reads CASSFRDRINYGYTF. The DNA for the CDR3 is TGTGCCAGCAGCTTCAGGGACAGGATTAACTATGGCTACACCTTC. The variable domain in full, completed from reference TRBV5-4 and TRBJ1-2, reads ETGVTQSPTHLIKTRGQQVTLRCSSQSGHNTVSWYQQALGQGPQFIFQYYREEENGRGNFPPRFSGLQFPNYSSELNVNALELDDSALYLCASSFRDRINYGYTFGSGTRLTVV.

The V call is TRBV29-1, the J call TRBJ2-5, with a weak D call TRBD2 (5 bases). V lost 3 bases and J lost 5, with 19 bases in between. This CDR3 region has 15 residues. Germline V gives CDR1 SQVTM, CDR2 ANQGSEA. The CDR3 coding sequence is TGCAGCGTTGATCCGGGTGGGAGCTGGGTTGAGACCCAGTACTTC. This encodes CSVDPGGSWVETQYF. Using reference TRBV29-1 and TRBJ2-5 for the parts outside the CDR3, the full variable domain is SAVISQKPSRDICQRGTSLTIQCQVDSQVTMMFWYRQQPGQSLTLIATANQGSEATYESGFVIDKFPISRPNLTFSTLTVSNMSPEDSSIYLCSVDPGGSWVETQYFGPGTRLLVL.

The rearrangement links TRBV14 to TRBJ1-2; D not resolved. The CDR3 sequence is 15 residues long. The V gene's germline CDR1 is SGHDN and CDR2 FVKESK. V was cut by 0 bases and J by 5 bases, with 13 bases left in between. In DNA form, the CDR3 reads TGTGCCAGCAGCCAAGATAGAACTGCGGCGTATGGCTACACCTTC. Translating gives CASSQDRTAAYGYTF.

This clonotype was detected only a few times. The chain links TRBV7-2 to TRBJ2-6; D possibly matches TRBD1 or TRBD2 (5 bases each). Deletions cut 3 bases from V and 2 bases from J, with 8 bases between. The CDR3 loop spans 15 amino acids. Germline CDR1 SGHTA, CDR2 FQGNSA. The CDR3 is CASSFEGPGANVLTF. The CDR3, as DNA: TGTGCCAGCAGCTTTGAGGGACCTGGGGCCAACGTCCTGACTTTC. The whole variable domain, remainder taken from reference TRBV7-2 and TRBJ2-6, is GAGVSQSPSNKVTEKGKDVELRCDPISGHTALYWYRQSLGQGLEFLIYFQGNSAPDKSGLPSDRFSAERTGGSVSTLTIQRTQQEDSAVYLCASSFEGPGANVLTFGAGSRLTVL.

This clonotype was seen ten or more times. The chain links TRBV29-1 to TRBJ2-2; TRBD1 is a possible D gene (6 bases). Germline CDR1 reads SQVTM; CDR2 reads ANQGSEA. The CDR3 extends over 13 amino acids. Trimming pared 0 bases from V and 5 bases from J, leaving 7 bases between. CDR3 DNA sequence: TGCAGCGTTGAAGAAGGGGGAACCGGGGAGCTGTTTTTT. Protein: CSVEEGGTGELFF.

The chain combines TRBV12-3 or TRBV12-4 with TRBJ2-1, with 7 bases that match TRBD2. V shed 3 bases, J shed 2 bases, and the junction held 4 bases outside the gene matches. The CDR3 spans 15 residues. The CDR3 region has the DNA TGTGCCAGCAGTTTCGAGGGAGGGCCCTACAATGAGCAGTTCTTC. The encoded protein is CASSFEGGPYNEQFF.

The V call is TRBV29-1, the J call TRBJ2-2, with a weak D call TRBD1 (5 bases). This CDR3 contains 11 residues. From germline, CDR1 is SQVTM and CDR2 ANQGSEA. Between the trimmed V and J ends, which lost 6 bases and 6 bases, there was a span of 8 bases. The CDR3 DNA reads TGCAGCGTAACAGGCGCCGGGGAGCTGTTTTTT. Its translation is CSVTGAGELFF.

The chain is built from TRBV5-4 and TRBJ1-2, with D perhaps matching TRBD1 (5 bases). In germline, CDR1 is SGHNT, CDR2 YYREEE (reference sequence). V lost 2 bases to trimming and J lost 8 bases, with 22 bases between them. The CDR3 length is 16 residues. CDR3 protein: CASSFPDGAPLRGYTF. Here the CDR3 DNA reads TGTGCCAGCAGCTTCCCTGACGGGGCCCCTCTGAGAGGCTACACCTTC.

This clonotype occurred once. The J gene is TRBJ2-3, the V gene TRBV5-1; D unclear. The CDR3 consists of 14 residues. Deletions cut 4 bases from V and 0 bases from J, with 9 bases between. Germline V gene data show CDR1 as SGHRS and CDR2 as YFSETQ. CDR3 region: CASSTQTSTDTQYF. In DNA, the CDR3 is TGCGCCAGCAGCACACAGACTAGCACAGATACGCAGTATTTT.

The J gene is TRBJ1-3, the V gene TRBV2; TRBD1 aligns across 10 bases. Germline CDR1 SNHLY, CDR2 FYNNEI. V trimming: 4 bases; J trimming: 0 bases; junction bases outside the gene matches: 18. The CDR3 consists of 21 residues. The DNA for the CDR3 is TGTGCCAGCAGTGGCCGGGACAGGGGACGGCAAGCGCCCTACTCTGGAAACACCATATATTTT. Translating it yields CASSGRDRGRQAPYSGNTIYF.

This clonotype was recorded at least ten times. The chain couples TRBV29-1 to TRBJ2-3; 9 nucleotides align to TRBD2. CDR3 size: 14 residues. V gave up 2 bases and J gave up 6 bases; unmatched junction bases: 6. Germline V gene lookup returns CDR1 SQVTM and CDR2 ANQGSEA. The CDR3 sequence: CSVELAGTADTQYF. The DNA for the CDR3 is TGCAGCGTTGAACTAGCGGGAACGGCGGATACGCAGTATTTT.

The V gene is TRBV12-3 or TRBV12-4, the J gene TRBJ2-7, with unresolved D. This CDR3 has 19 residues. The DNA of the CDR3 is TGTCCTAACCCTGGGCGATTTGGGTCTATTGGTGTGGCTTACTACGAGCAGTACTTC. It yields the protein CPNPGRFGSIGVAYYEQYF.

This clonotype has just a few counts. The chain uses TRBV20-1 and TRBJ2-1; tentative D call: TRBD2 (6 bases). The CDR3 is 14 amino acids. Trimming removed 3 bases from V and 3 bases from J, with 12 bases in between. Looked up from germline, CDR1 is DFQATT and CDR2 is SNEGSKA (reference sequence). CDR3: CSARRLARYNEQFF. CDR3 bases: TGCAGTGCTAGGCGCCTAGCGCGCTACAATGAGCAGTTCTTC.

V is TRBV14 and J is TRBJ2-1; possible D gene TRBD2, 5 bases. Germline CDR1 is SGHDN and CDR2 is FVKESK. V was shortened by 1 base and J by 3 bases, with 13 bases between the two germline ends. The CDR3 runs 16 residues. The CDR3 loop reads CASSQVTSGRYNEQFF. The CDR3 nucleotides are TGTGCCAGCAGCCAAGTTACTAGTGGTCGCTACAATGAGCAGTTCTTC. Filled out from reference TRBV14 and TRBJ2-1, the complete variable domain reads EAGVTQFPSHSVIEKGQTVTLRCDPISGHDNLYWYRRVMGKEIKFLLHFVKESKQDESGMPNNRFLAERTGGTYSTLKVQPAELEDSGVYFCASSQVTSGRYNEQFFGPGTRLTVL.

The chain has TRBV29-1 and TRBJ2-7; TRBD2 matches 10 bases. Germline CDR1 and CDR2: SQVTM and ANQGSEA. V was pared by 4 bases and J by 4 bases, with 7 bases of the junction left unmatched. This CDR3 spans 14 amino acids. CDR3 loop: CSVAASGSIYEQYF. CDR3 in DNA: TGCAGCGTTGCCGCTAGCGGGAGTATATACGAGCAGTACTTC.

Turning to this clonotype: Relative to the germline gene, one junction end is altered; a read error may explain this. The V call is TRBV19, the J call TRBJ2-1, with 8 bases fitting TRBD1. Germline CDR1 LNHDA, CDR2 SQIVND (reference sequence). The CDR3 is made up of 13 amino acids. Here the CDR3 reads CASSTGQGNDQFF. The CDR3 bases are TGTGCCAGTAGTACCGGACAGGGCAATGACCAGTTCTTC.

This clonotype was seen repeatedly, ten times or more. The rearrangement links TRBV12-3 or TRBV12-4 to TRBJ2-7; TRBD1 might be the D (5 bases). V lost 6 bases and J 6 bases, leaving 18 bases between the germline ends. This CDR3 contains 14 residues. CDR3 sequence (DNA): TGTGCCAGCAGCACGACAGTAGGCTACGGCGAGCAGTACTTC. Translated, it gives CASSTTVGYGEQYF.